This passage covers 18 T cell receptor beta chains from one sample sequenced in a study of cytomegalovirus exposure and HLA in healthy donors. The PCR employed 60 Vbeta primers together with 13 Jbeta primers. TCRdb keeps only in-frame clones here, not all; method: immunoSEQ multiplex PCR. In the table there are 200,000 to 250,000 clones, approximately 83% of which are singletons. The sample taken for sequencing was PBMCs. Receptor source: a boy between 2 and 10 years old in good health and CMV-seronegative.

The rearrangement uses TRBV9 and TRBJ1-1, with unresolved D. Germline CDR1 is SGDLS and CDR2 is YYNGEE. The CDR3 spans 13 residues. V was shortened by 5 bases and J by 0 bases, with 8 bases between the two germline ends. CDR3 sequence reads: CASSQHLNTEAFF. In nucleotides, the CDR3 is TGTGCCAGCAGTCAACACCTGAACACTGAAGCTTTCTTT.

As regards this clone: The junction does not match germline at one end; this may be a read error. This chain uses TRBV7-7 with TRBJ2-3, with TRBD1 matching over 7 bases. In germline, CDR1 is SSHAT, CDR2 FNYEAQ (reference sequence). This CDR3 comprises 13 residues. CDR3 protein: CASSPYRGHTQYF. For the CDR3, the DNA is TGTGCTAGCAGCCCATACAGGGGACATACGCAGTATTTT.

This clone appeared once. The rearrangement joins TRBV7-9 to TRBJ2-3; no definite D call. V was pared by 5 bases and J by 6 bases, with 9 bases between. The V gene's germline CDR1 is SEHNR and CDR2 FQNEAQ (reference sequence). The CDR3 is 12 amino acids. The CDR3: CASSHIGDTQYF. The CDR3 DNA follows: TGTGCCAGCAGCCACATCGGGGATACGCAGTATTTT.

The V gene is TRBV2, the J gene TRBJ2-5; 8 bases are shared with TRBD2. The closer fit of TRBJ2-7 to the DNA end suggests the J call may be wrong. Per germline, CDR1 SNHLY and CDR2 FYNNEI. This CDR3 contains 13 residues. The CDR3 DNA follows: TGTGCCAGCAGTGGAAGCGGGGGATACGAGCAGTACTTC. Residues: CASSGSGGYEQYF.

This clone occurred once. The genes are TRBV7-2 and TRBJ2-1; D gene uncertain. This CDR3 region has 9 residues. Germline V gene lookup returns CDR1 SGHTA and CDR2 FQGNSA. V was clipped by 5 bases and J by 14 bases, with 7 bases between them. CDR3 in DNA: TGTGCCAGCAGCATCCAGGAGTTCTTC. Translating it yields CASSIQEFF.

This clone occurred a few times. Other nucleotide sequences from this sample produce the same CDR3. The chain couples TRBV7-9 to TRBJ2-1; 8 bases map to TRBD1. V was clipped by 1 base and J by 2 bases; unmatched bases: 1. Germline V gene lookup returns CDR1 SEHNR and CDR2 FQNEAQ (reference sequence). The CDR3 has 15 amino acids. This CDR3 is CASSLGTGTYNEQFF. CDR3 bases: TGTGCCAGCAGCTTAGGGACAGGGACCTACAATGAGCAGTTCTTC.

This clone was recorded once. This chain connects TRBV27 to TRBJ1-2; 10 bases map to TRBD1. The CDR3 extends over 15 amino acids. With V trimmed by 5 bases and J by 0 bases, 3 bases remained unmatched. The germline gives CDR1 MNHEY, CDR2 SMNVEV (reference sequence). For the CDR3, the DNA is TGTGCCAGCAGTCCGGGGACAGGGGCTAACTATGGCTACACCTTC. The encoded protein is CASSPGTGANYGYTF.

This chain uses TRBV2 with TRBJ1-2, with 12 bases identical to TRBD1. This CDR3 is built from 17 residues. V dropped 4 bases and J dropped 4; count of bases not matched to a gene: 10. Germline V gene data show CDR1 as SNHLY and CDR2 as FYNNEI. The CDR3 is CASSAVPGQGAGYGYTF. DNA of the CDR3: TGTGCCAGCAGTGCTGTCCCGGGACAGGGGGCCGGCTATGGCTACACCTTC.

The gene calls are TRBV7-2 and TRBJ1-1; 10 bases map to TRBD1. Trimming removed 5 bases from V and 3 bases from J; junction bases left unmatched: 6. The germline V gene has CDR1 SGHTA and CDR2 FQGNSA. The CDR3 has 15 residues. The CDR3 spells CASSMTGGGYTEAFF. As DNA, the CDR3 is TGTGCCAGCAGCATGACAGGGGGCGGGTACACTGAAGCTTTCTTT.

J is TRBJ2-4 and V is TRBV19, with D tentatively TRBD1 (6 bases). Trimming cost V 10 bases and J 0 bases, with 16 bases left between them. The CDR3 is 15 amino acids. Germline V CDR1 and CDR2: LNHDA, SQIVND (reference sequence). The CDR3 bases are TGTGCCACCCGACCGGGACATCTAGCCAAAAACATTCAGTACTTC. It translates to CATRPGHLAKNIQYF.

This clone was detected a few times. The chain combines TRBV6-5 with TRBJ1-1; D might be TRBD1 (6 bases). The V gene lost 11 bases and the J gene lost 1 base, with 14 bases spanning the gap. The CDR3 covers 13 residues. The germline V gene encodes CDR1 MNHEY and CDR2 SVGAGI. The CDR3 here is CAVLRGANTEAFF. The CDR3 DNA reads TGTGCCGTCCTCAGGGGAGCGAACACTGAAGCTTTCTTT.

The chain links TRBV5-6 to TRBJ2-2, with unresolved D. Trimming stripped 0 bases from V and 5 bases from J, with 5 bases between. From germline, CDR1 is SGHDT and CDR2 YYEEEE. This CDR3 is built from 13 residues. CDR3 sequence reads: CASSLAITGELFF. The CDR3, as DNA: TGTGCCAGCAGCTTGGCTATTACCGGGGAGCTGTTTTTT.

The chain has TRBV18 and TRBJ2-2, with TRBD2 identical over 9 bases. The CDR3 spans 16 residues. Trimming removed 6 bases from V and 7 bases from J; junction bases left unmatched: 12. CDR1 is KGHSH, CDR2 LQKENI, per germline. CDR3 region: CASSPGLTTSGGELFF. Here the CDR3 DNA reads TGTGCCAGCTCCCCGGGACTGACGACTAGCGGCGGGGAGCTGTTTTTT.

V usage is TRBV2 and J usage is TRBJ2-5; no clear D gene. The CDR3 is 12 residues long. CDR1 is SNHLY, CDR2 FYNNEI, per germline. V was pared by 3 bases and J by 6 bases, with 8 bases between. As DNA, the CDR3 is TGTGCCAGCAGTGACTGGGCGAAGACCCAGTACTTC. Translating it yields CASSDWAKTQYF.

The chain employs TRBV11-2 and TRBJ2-5; TRBD2 matches at 13 bases. With the DNA end fitting TRBJ2-7 better, the J assignment may be wrong. The CDR3 consists of 15 residues. Germline CDR1 SGHAT, CDR2 FQNNGV. This CDR3 reads CASSWGTSGDYEQYF. CDR3 in DNA: TGTGCCAGCAGCTGGGGGACTAGCGGGGACTACGAGCAGTACTTC.

This clone occurred a few times. The genes are TRBV2 and TRBJ1-1; D is unresolved. This CDR3 spans 13 amino acids. CDR1 is SNHLY, CDR2 FYNNEI, per germline. V was pared by 2 bases and J by 7 bases, with 11 bases between. CDR3 nucleotide sequence: TGTGCCAGCAGTGAAATGGTGGGAGGTGAAGCTTTCTTT. It encodes CASSEMVGGEAFF. The whole variable domain, filled in from reference TRBV2 and TRBJ1-1, reads EPEVTQTPSHQVTQMGQEVILRCVPISNHLYFYWYRQILGQKVEFLVSFYNNEISEKSEIFDDQFSVERPDGSNFTLKIRSTKLEDSAMYFCASSEMVGGEAFFGQGTRLTVV.

This chain connects TRBV19 to TRBJ2-7; 7 nucleotides agree with TRBD2. The junction had 10 bases not matched to a gene; V was cut back by 5 bases and J by 6 bases. Germline V gene data show CDR1 as LNHDA and CDR2 as SQIVND (reference sequence). The CDR3 totals 14 residues. For the CDR3, the DNA is TGTGCCAGTAGTTTCGTCCAAGCGGGGAGCGAGCAGTACTTC. Its translation: CASSFVQAGSEQYF.

This clone has only a few counts. This chain connects TRBV2 to TRBJ1-1; TRBD1 might be the D (6 bases). V was shortened by 5 bases and J by 3 bases, with 16 bases between the two germline ends. This CDR3 has 15 amino acids. Germline V lookup: CDR1 SNHLY, CDR2 FYNNEI. The CDR3 sequence is CASSSLDRLHTEAFF. Written as DNA, the CDR3 is TGTGCCAGCAGTTCCTTGGACAGACTACACACTGAAGCTTTCTTT. Full variable domain (outside the CDR3, taken from reference TRBV2 and TRBJ1-1): EPEVTQTPSHQVTQMGQEVILRCVPISNHLYFYWYRQILGQKVEFLVSFYNNEISEKSEIFDDQFSVERPDGSNFTLKIRSTKLEDSAMYFCASSSLDRLHTEAFFGQGTRLTVV.